The 20 T cell receptor beta chains reported below all come from one sample, sequenced in a study of read filtering for tumor transcriptome and immune sequencing. This library used approximately 0.4 ug RNA and molecular barcoded adaptors spanning alpha/delta and beta/gamma chains. Using its own MiXCR run on the reads, TCRdb lists one record per CDR3 protein. The repertoire holds approximately 62,000 distinct CDR3 sequences, with around 20% as singletons. Source material: a population of CD138-negative cells sorted from bone marrow. These receptors all stem from a donor over 35 with multiple myeloma.

This clonotype was observed at least ten times. V and J are TRBV29-1 and TRBJ2-3; TRBD1 agrees at 8 bases. Per germline, CDR1 SQVTM and CDR2 ANQGSEA. CDR3 length equals 13 residues. V was pared by 4 bases and J by 4 bases, with 4 bases of the junction left unmatched. The CDR3 is CSVGLTGADTQYF. The CDR3 DNA reads TGCAGCGTTGGACTGACAGGGGCAGATACGCAGTATTTT.

The CDR3 here is CASRRGRMDTEAFF. The CDR3 coding sequence is TGTGCCAGCAGGAGGGGGAGGATGGACACTGAAGCTTTCTTT. This chain uses TRBV5-6 with TRBJ1-1; possible D gene TRBD1, 6 bases. Germline lookup yields CDR1 SGHDT and CDR2 YYEEEE. The CDR3 contains 14 residues. Trimming cost V 5 bases and J 3 bases, with 14 bases left between them. Complete variable domain (other parts from reference TRBV5-6 and TRBJ1-1): DAGVTQSPTHLIKTRGQQVTLRCSPKSGHDTVSWYQQALGQGPQFIFQYYEEEERQRGNFPDRFSGHQFPNYSSELNVNALLLGDSALYLCASRRGRMDTEAFFGQGTRLTVV.

About this clonotype: The conserved phenylalanine or tryptophan normally closing the CDR3 is absent here, so this likely arose from a read error. The chain has TRBV19 and TRBJ1-5; the match to TRBD1 covers 8 bases. The CDR3 is 15 amino acids. J lost 0 bases, V lost 7 bases, and 5 bases had no gene match. The germline V gene has CDR1 LNHDA and CDR2 SQIVND (reference sequence). The CDR3 spells CASNRDRGSNQPQHL. The CDR3 DNA reads as TGTGCCAGTAACCGAGACAGGGGTAGCAATCAGCCCCAGCATTTA.

This clonotype has a count of ten or more. The J gene is TRBJ2-2, the V gene TRBV7-6; TRBD2 agrees at 7 bases. Germline CDR1 SGHVS, CDR2 FNYEAQ. V lost 2 bases, J lost 3 bases, and 3 bases stayed unmatched. This CDR3 is built from 15 residues. CDR3 nucleotides: TGTGCCAGCAGCTTACGCGGGAGAGACACCGGGGAGCTGTTTTTT. Amino acids: CASSLRGRDTGELFF. The full variable domain, completed using reference TRBV7-6 and TRBJ2-2, is GAGVSQSPRYKVTKRGQDVALRCDPISGHVSLYWYRQALGQGPEFLTYFNYEAQQDKSGLPNDRFSAERPEGSISTLTIQRTEQRDSAMYRCASSLRGRDTGELFFGEGSRLTVL.

This clonotype was seen many times. V usage is TRBV28 and J usage is TRBJ1-5; no clear D. V was shortened by 3 bases and J by 3 bases, with 12 bases between the two germline ends. The CDR3 consists of 15 residues. Germline CDR1 reads MDHEN; CDR2 reads SYDVKM. The CDR3 nucleotides are TGTGCCAGCAGTTTGTACAGTAGTTACAATCAGCCCCAGCATTTT. It codes for CASSLYSSYNQPQHF.

This clonotype was detected many times. This chain connects TRBV5-1 to TRBJ1-1; D uncertain. Germline V gene lookup returns CDR1 SGHRS and CDR2 YFSETQ. This CDR3 has 13 amino acids. Trimming stripped 0 bases from V and 0 bases from J, with 3 bases between. The CDR3 DNA follows: TGCGCCAGCAGCTTGGATATGAACACTGAAGCTTTCTTT. Translation: CASSLDMNTEAFF.

This clonotype was counted at least ten times. The gene calls are TRBV20-1 and TRBJ1-1, with 9 bases that match TRBD1. Germline V gives CDR1 DFQATT, CDR2 SNEGSKA (reference sequence). This CDR3 is 13 amino acids long. After removal of 2 bases from V and 6 bases from J, the junction contained 4 bases not matched to a gene. The CDR3 spells CSARSGQGAEAFF. The CDR3 region has the DNA TGCAGTGCTAGATCGGGACAGGGCGCTGAAGCTTTCTTT.

This clonotype was found many times. V and J are TRBV28 and TRBJ1-4, with D possibly matching TRBD1 (5 bases). The CDR3 extends over 13 amino acids. Per germline, CDR1 MDHEN and CDR2 SYDVKM. V was shortened by 3 bases and J by 6 bases, with 8 bases between the two germline ends. The CDR3 is CASSLGVDEKLFF. CDR3 coding DNA: TGTGCCAGCAGTTTGGGGGTGGATGAAAAACTGTTTTTT. The complete variable domain, with remaining parts taken from reference TRBV28 and TRBJ1-4, reads DVKVTQSSRYLVKRTGEKVFLECVQDMDHENMFWYRQDPGLGLRLIYFSYDVKMKEKGDIPEGYSVSREKKERFSLILESASTNQTSMYLCASSLGVDEKLFFGSGTQLSVL.

This clonotype was detected ten times or more. The rearrangement uses TRBV20-1 and TRBJ1-1, with TRBD1 matching over 7 bases. The CDR3 has 15 amino acids. The junction had 14 bases not matched to a gene; V was cut back by 6 bases and J by 4 bases. Germline V gene sequence: CDR1 DFQATT, CDR2 SNEGSKA (reference sequence). This CDR3 reads CSASGIDREFTEAFF. The CDR3 coding sequence is TGCAGTGCCAGCGGAATCGACAGGGAGTTCACTGAAGCTTTCTTT.

A word on this clonotype: This may be a read error: a much more frequent sequence differs by one nucleotide. This chain connects TRBV15 to TRBJ1-1; no clear D. This CDR3 has 13 amino acids. Germline V gene data show CDR1 as LNHNV and CDR2 as YYDKDF (reference sequence). CDR3 amino acids: CATGRDLGTEAFF. As DNA, the CDR3 is TGTGCCACCGGCAGAGATTTGGGCACTGAAGCTTTCTTT.

In its sample, this clonotype was seen many times. V is TRBV3-1 and J is TRBJ2-7, with TRBD1 matching over 7 bases. Germline V lookup: CDR1 LGHDT, CDR2 YNNKEL (reference sequence). This CDR3 has 14 amino acids. After removal of 4 bases from V and 6 bases from J, the junction contained 9 bases not matched to a gene. CDR3 coding DNA: TGTGCCAGCAGCCTCATGGCAGGGGGAACCGAGCAGTACTTC. It is translated as CASSLMAGGTEQYF.

With regard to this clonotype: A read error may explain this, as a much larger clone is one base away. A read error is likely, as this CDR3 ends without the conserved phenylalanine or tryptophan. V and J are TRBV6-5 and TRBJ2-7; 8 bases fit TRBD2. Germline-derived CDR1 and CDR2 are MNHEY and SVGAGI. The V gene end was trimmed by 5 bases and the J gene end by 2 bases; junction bases not matched to a gene: 5. The CDR3 has 14 amino acids. CDR3 loop: CASSPAAGAYEQYS. The CDR3 DNA reads TGTGCCAGCAGTCCAGCAGCGGGGGCCTACGAGCAGTACTCC.

This clonotype was observed many times. One end of the junction is discordant with germline, which a read error may explain. The V and J genes are TRBV7-9 and TRBJ1-1; no clear D gene. Looked up from germline, CDR1 is SEHNR and CDR2 is FQNEAQ (reference sequence). The CDR3 is made up of 14 amino acids. The CDR3 loop reads CASSLNVVNSEAFF. CDR3 nucleotides: TGTGCCAGCAGCTTAAACGTGGTGAACAGTGAAGCTTTCTTT.

This clonotype was observed at least ten times. The V gene is TRBV28, the J gene TRBJ2-7; TRBD2 matches at 7 bases. Losses at the gene ends were 8 bases for V and 6 bases for J; bases not matched to a gene: 10. Germline V gene sequence: CDR1 MDHEN, CDR2 SYDVKM. This CDR3 contains 13 residues. CDR3 DNA: TGTGCCAGCGGGGGAGGGCCCACCGCCGAGCAGTACTTC. Translated, it gives CASGGGPTAEQYF.

With regard to this clonotype: A much larger clone lies one base from this, so it may be a read error. The conserved closing phenylalanine or tryptophan is absent in this CDR3, likely reflecting a read error. V is TRBV5-1 and J is TRBJ2-1; 14 bases align to TRBD2. Germline V CDR1 and CDR2: SGHRS, YFSETQ. The J segment lost 6 bases and the V segment lost 6 bases, leaving 5 bases of the junction unmatched. The length of the CDR3 is 15 residues. This CDR3 reads CASTTSGGAGNEQFS. The DNA for the CDR3 is TGCGCCAGCACGACTAGCGGGGGGGCCGGCAATGAGCAGTTCTCC.

This clonotype has a count of ten or more. V usage is TRBV20-1 and J usage is TRBJ2-7, with D perhaps being TRBD1 or TRBD2 (5 bases each). Germline V gives CDR1 DFQATT, CDR2 SNEGSKA (reference sequence). The V end was cut by 3 bases, the J end by 0 bases, with 12 bases between. CDR3 length: 14 residues. The chain's CDR3 is CSASAGTSSYEQYF. In DNA, the CDR3 is TGCAGTGCTAGTGCCGGGACGAGCTCCTACGAGCAGTACTTC.

This clonotype was detected a few times. A much larger clone sits a single nucleotide away, making a read error possible. The chain has TRBV6-2 or TRBV6-3 and TRBJ2-1; D is uncertain. The CDR3 contains 13 residues. Germline V gives CDR1 MNHEY, CDR2 SVGEGT. As DNA, the CDR3 is TGTGCCAACAGTCCCGGGCCTTATAATGAGCAGTTCTTC. Its translation is CANSPGPYNEQFF.

The V and J genes are TRBV7-2 and TRBJ2-5; D could derive from TRBD1 or TRBD2 (5 bases each). There are 13 residues in the CDR3. From germline, CDR1 is SGHTA and CDR2 FQGNSA. Trimming left V 6 bases short and J 5 bases short, with 13 bases between. For the CDR3, the DNA is TGTGCCAGCAGTGGAGACTGGGGGGAGACCCAGTACTTC. Translation gives CASSGDWGETQYF.

This clonotype was recorded at least ten times. The chain is built from TRBV20-1 and TRBJ2-7, with TRBD2 matching over 15 bases. There are 16 residues in the CDR3. The J segment lost 6 bases and the V segment lost 6 bases, leaving 12 bases of the junction unmatched. Germline CDR1 DFQATT, CDR2 SNEGSKA (reference sequence). This CDR3 reads CSANSGLAGGWSEQYF. For the CDR3, the DNA is TGCAGTGCAAACTCGGGACTAGCGGGAGGATGGTCCGAGCAGTACTTC.

The table lists this clonotype with a few counts. V and J are TRBV18 and TRBJ1-1; D unclear. The V gene lost 1 base and the J gene lost 8 bases, with 11 bases spanning the gap. The CDR3 runs to 13 residues. CDR1 and CDR2 from the germline V gene are KGHSH and LQKENI. The chain's CDR3 is CASSPRPAPEAFF. In nucleotides, the CDR3 is TGTGCCAGCTCACCACGGCCCGCCCCCGAAGCTTTCTTT.